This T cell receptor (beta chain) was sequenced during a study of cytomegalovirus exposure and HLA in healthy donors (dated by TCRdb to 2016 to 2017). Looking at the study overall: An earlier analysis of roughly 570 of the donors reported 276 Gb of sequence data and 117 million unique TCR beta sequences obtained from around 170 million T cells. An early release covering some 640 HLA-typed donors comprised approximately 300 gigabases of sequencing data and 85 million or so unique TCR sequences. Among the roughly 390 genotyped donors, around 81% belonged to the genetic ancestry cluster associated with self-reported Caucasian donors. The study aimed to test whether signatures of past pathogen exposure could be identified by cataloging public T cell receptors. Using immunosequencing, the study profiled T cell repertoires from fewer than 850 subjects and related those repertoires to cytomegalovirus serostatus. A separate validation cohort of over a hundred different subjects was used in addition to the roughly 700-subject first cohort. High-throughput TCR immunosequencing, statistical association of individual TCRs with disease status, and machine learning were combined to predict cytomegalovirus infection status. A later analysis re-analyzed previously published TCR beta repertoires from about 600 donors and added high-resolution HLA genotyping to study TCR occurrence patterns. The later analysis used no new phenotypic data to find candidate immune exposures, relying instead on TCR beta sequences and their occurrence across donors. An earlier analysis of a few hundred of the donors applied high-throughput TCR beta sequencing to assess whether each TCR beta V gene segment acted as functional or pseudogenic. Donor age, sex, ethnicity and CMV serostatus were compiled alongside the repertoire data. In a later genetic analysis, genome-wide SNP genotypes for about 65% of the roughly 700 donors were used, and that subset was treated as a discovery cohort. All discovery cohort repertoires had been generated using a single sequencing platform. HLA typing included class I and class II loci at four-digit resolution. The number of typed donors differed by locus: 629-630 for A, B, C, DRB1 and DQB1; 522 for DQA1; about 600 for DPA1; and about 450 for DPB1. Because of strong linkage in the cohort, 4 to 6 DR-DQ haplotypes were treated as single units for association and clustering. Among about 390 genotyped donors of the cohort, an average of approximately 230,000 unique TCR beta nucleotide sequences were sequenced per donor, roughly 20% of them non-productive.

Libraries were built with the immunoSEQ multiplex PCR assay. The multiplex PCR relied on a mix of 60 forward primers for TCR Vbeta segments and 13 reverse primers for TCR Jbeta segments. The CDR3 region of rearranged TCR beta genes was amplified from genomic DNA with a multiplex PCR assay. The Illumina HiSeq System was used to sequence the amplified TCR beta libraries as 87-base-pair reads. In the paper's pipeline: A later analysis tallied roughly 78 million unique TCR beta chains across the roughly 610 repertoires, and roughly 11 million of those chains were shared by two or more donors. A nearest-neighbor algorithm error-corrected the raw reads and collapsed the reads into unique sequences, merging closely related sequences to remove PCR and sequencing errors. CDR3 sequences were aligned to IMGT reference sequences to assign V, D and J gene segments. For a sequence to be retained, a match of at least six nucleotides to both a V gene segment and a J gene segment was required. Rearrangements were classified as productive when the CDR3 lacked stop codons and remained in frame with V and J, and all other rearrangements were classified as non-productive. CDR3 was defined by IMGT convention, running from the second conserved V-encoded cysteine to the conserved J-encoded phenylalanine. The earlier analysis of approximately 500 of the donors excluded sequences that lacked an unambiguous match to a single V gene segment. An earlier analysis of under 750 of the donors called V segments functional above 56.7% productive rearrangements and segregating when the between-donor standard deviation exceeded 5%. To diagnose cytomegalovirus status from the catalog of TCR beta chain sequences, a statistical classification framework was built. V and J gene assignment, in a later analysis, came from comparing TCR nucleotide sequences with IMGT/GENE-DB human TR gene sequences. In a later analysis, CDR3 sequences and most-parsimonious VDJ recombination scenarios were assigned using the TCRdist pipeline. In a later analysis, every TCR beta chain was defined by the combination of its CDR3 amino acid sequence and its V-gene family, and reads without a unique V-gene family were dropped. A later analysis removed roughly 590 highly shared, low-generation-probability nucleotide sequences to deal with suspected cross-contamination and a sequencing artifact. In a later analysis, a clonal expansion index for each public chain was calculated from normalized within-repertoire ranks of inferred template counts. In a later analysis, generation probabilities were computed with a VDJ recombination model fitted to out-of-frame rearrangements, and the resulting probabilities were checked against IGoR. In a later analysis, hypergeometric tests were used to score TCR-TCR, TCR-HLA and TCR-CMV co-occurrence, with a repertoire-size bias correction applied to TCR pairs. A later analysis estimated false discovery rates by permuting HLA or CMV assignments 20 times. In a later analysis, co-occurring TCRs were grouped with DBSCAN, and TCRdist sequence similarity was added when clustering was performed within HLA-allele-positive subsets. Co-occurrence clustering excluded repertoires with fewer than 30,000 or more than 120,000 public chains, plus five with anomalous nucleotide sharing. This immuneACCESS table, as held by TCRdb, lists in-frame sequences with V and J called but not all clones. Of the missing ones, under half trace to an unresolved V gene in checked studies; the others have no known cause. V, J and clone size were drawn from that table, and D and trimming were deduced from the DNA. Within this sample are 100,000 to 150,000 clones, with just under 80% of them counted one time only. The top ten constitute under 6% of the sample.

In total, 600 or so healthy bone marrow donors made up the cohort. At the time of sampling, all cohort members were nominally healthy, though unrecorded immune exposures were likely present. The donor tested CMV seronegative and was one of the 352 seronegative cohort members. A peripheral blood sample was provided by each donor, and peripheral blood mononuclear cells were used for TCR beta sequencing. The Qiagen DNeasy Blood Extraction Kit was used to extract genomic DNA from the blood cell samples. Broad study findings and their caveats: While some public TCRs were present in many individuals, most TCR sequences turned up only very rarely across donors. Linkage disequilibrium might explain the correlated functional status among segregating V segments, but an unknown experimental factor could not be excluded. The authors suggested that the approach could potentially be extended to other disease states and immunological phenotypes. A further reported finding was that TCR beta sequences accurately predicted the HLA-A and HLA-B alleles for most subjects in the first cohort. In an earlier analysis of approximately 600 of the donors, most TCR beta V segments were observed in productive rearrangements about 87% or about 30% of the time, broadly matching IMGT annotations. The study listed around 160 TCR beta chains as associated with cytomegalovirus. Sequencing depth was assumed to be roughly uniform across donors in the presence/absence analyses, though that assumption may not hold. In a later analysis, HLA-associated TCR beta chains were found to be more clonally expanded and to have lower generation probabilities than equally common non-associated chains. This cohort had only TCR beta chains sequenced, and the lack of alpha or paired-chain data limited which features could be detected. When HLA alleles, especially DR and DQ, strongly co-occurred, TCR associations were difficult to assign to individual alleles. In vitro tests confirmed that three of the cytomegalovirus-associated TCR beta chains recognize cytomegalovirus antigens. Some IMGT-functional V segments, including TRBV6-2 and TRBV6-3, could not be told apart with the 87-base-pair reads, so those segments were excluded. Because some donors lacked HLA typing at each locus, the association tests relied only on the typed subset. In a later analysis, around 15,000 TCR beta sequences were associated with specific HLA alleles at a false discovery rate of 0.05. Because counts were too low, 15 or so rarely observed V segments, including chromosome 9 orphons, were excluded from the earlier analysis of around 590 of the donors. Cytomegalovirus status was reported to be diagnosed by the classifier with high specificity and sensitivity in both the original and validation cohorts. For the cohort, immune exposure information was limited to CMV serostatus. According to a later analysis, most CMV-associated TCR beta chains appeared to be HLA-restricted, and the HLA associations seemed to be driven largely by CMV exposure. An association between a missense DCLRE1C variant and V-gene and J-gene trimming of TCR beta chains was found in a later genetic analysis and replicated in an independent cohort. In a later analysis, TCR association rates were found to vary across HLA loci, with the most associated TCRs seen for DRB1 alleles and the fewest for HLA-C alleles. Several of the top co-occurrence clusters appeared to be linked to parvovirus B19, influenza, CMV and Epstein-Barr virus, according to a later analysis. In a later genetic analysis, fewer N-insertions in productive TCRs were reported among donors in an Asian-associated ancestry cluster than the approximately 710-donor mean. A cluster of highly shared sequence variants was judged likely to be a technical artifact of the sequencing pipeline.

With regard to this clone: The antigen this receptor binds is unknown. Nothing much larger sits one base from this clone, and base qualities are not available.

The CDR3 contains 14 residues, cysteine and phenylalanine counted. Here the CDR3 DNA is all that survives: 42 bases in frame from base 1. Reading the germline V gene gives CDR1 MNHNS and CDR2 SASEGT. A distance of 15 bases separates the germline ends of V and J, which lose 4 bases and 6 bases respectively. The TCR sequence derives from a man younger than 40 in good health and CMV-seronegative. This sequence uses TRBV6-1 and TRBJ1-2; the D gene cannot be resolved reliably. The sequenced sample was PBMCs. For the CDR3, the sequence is CASSGYRLWNGYTF. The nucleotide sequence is TGTGCCAGCAGTGGATATAGACTCTGGAATGGCTACACCTTC.